These 20 T cell receptor beta chains were sequenced from one sample in a study of blood T cell repertoires in COVID-19. The repertoire was sequenced with immunoSEQ multiplex PCR; TCRdb's copy has only in-frame clones and lacks some. The sample consists of roughly 200,000 clones, roughly 77% of them appearing once. The sequencing input was peripheral blood. These receptors were obtained from a woman aged 80 or over with COVID-19, enrolled during active disease.

The gene calls are TRBV7-2 and TRBJ2-7; possible D gene TRBD2, 6 bases. The CDR3 loop spans 14 amino acids. Trimming took 0 bases from V and 1 from J, leaving 7 bases between them. Germline CDR1 and CDR2: SGHTA and FQGNSA. CDR3 protein: CASSLAGGSYEQYF. DNA for the CDR3: TGTGCCAGCAGCTTAGCCGGGGGATCCTACGAGCAGTACTTC. Based on the CDR3 plus reference TRBV7-2 and TRBJ2-7, the full variable domain is GAGVSQSPSNKVTEKGKDVELRCDPISGHTALYWYRQSLGQGLEFLIYFQGNSAPDKSGLPSDRFSAERTGGSVSTLTIQRTQQEDSAVYLCASSLAGGSYEQYFGPGTRLTVT.

V usage is TRBV7-2 and J usage is TRBJ2-7; 8 positions match TRBD2. Germline CDR1 reads SGHTA; CDR2 reads FQGNSA. The CDR3 totals 15 residues. V lost 2 bases to trimming and J lost 5 bases; unmatched junction nucleotides: 8. In nucleotides, the CDR3 is TGTGCCAGCAGCTTATTGCGGGGGGCCGCCCACGAGCAGTACTTC. Translated: CASSLLRGAAHEQYF. The full variable domain, rest sourced from reference TRBV7-2 and TRBJ2-7, is GAGVSQSPSNKVTEKGKDVELRCDPISGHTALYWYRQSLGQGLEFLIYFQGNSAPDKSGLPSDRFSAERTGGSVSTLTIQRTQQEDSAVYLCASSLLRGAAHEQYFGPGTRLTVT.

This clone was seen only a few times. CDR3 DNA: TGCGCCAGCAGCTTGGTAACCGGGGGGACTGAAGCTTTCTTT. Encoded protein: CASSLVTGGTEAFF. The chain has TRBV5-1 and TRBJ1-1, with a tentative D call TRBD1 (5 bases). Germline-derived CDR1 and CDR2 are SGHRS and YFSETQ. Deletions cut 0 bases from V and 5 bases from J, with 11 bases between. This CDR3 comprises 14 residues.

This chain uses TRBV7-9 with TRBJ2-6; the D gene is possibly TRBD1 (5 bases). Trimming pared 4 bases from V and 3 bases from J, leaving 10 bases between. Germline V lookup: CDR1 SEHNR, CDR2 FQNEAQ (reference sequence). The CDR3 is 15 amino acids. The CDR3 coding sequence is TGTGCCAGCAGCTCGAGAGACAGTGGGGCCAACGTCCTGACTTTC. Its protein is CASSSRDSGANVLTF.

The chain is built from TRBV6-1 and TRBJ2-4; tentatively, D is TRBD1 (6 bases). V was clipped by 0 bases and J by 1 base, with 16 bases between them. This CDR3 comprises 18 residues. Looked up from germline, CDR1 is MNHNS and CDR2 is SASEGT. This CDR3 is CASSEAPFGGYAKNIQYF. As DNA, the CDR3 is TGTGCCAGCAGTGAAGCCCCATTTGGGGGCTACGCCAAAAACATTCAGTACTTC.

The V gene is TRBV12-3 or TRBV12-4, the J gene TRBJ1-1, with D tentatively TRBD1 (5 bases). CDR3 length equals 13 residues. Trimming cost V 3 bases and J 6 bases, with 11 bases left between them. CDR3 loop: CASSFVWGSEAFF. The CDR3 DNA follows: TGTGCCAGCAGTTTCGTCTGGGGCTCTGAAGCTTTCTTT.

This clone was detected only a few times. The gene calls are TRBV6-6 and TRBJ1-4; TRBD1 matches 8 bases. Germline trimming cut 8 bases from V and 4 bases from J; bases unmatched to any gene: 6. Germline V gene sequence: CDR1 MNHNY, CDR2 SVGAGI (reference sequence). CDR3 length equals 14 residues. CDR3: CASGGGQVNEKLFF. CDR3 nucleotide sequence: TGTGCCAGCGGAGGGGGACAGGTTAATGAAAAACTGTTTTTT.

V usage is TRBV5-4 and J usage is TRBJ2-1, with 7 nucleotides matching TRBD1. Unmatched junction bases numbered 18, after V lost 4 bases and J lost 8 bases. This CDR3 contains 17 residues. The germline CDR1 and CDR2 sequences are SGHNT and YYREEE (reference sequence). The CDR3 spells CASSAPDRDRLKDEQFF. The CDR3 nucleotides read TGTGCCAGCAGCGCACCCGACAGGGACCGATTAAAGGATGAGCAGTTCTTC.

The chain recombines TRBV24-1 with TRBJ2-3; 10 bases match TRBD1. The CDR3 contains 17 residues. J was trimmed by 1 base and V by 0 bases; bases with no gene match: 3. The germline gives CDR1 KGHDR, CDR2 SFDVKD. The CDR3 DNA follows: TGTGCCACCAGTGATTTGCGGACAGGGGGGGGCACAGATACGCAGTATTTT. Residues: CATSDLRTGGGTDTQYF.

In its sample, this clone was seen a few times. The genes are TRBV29-1 and TRBJ2-7; 12 nucleotides align to TRBD1. The CDR3 totals 13 residues. The germline CDR1 and CDR2 sequences are SQVTM and ANQGSEA. V lost 5 bases to trimming and J lost 5 bases; unmatched junction nucleotides: 4. The chain's CDR3 is CSVSGTGGHEQYF. DNA of the CDR3: TGCAGCGTTTCCGGGACAGGGGGCCACGAGCAGTACTTC.

This clone was detected a few times. The chain joins TRBV3-1 (or the pseudogene TRBV3-2) to TRBJ1-1, with a weak D call TRBD1 (5 bases). CDR3 length: 14 residues. CDR1 is LGHDT, CDR2 YNNKEL, per germline (reference sequence). The germline V and J ends were trimmed by 2 bases and 3 bases, with 10 bases remaining between them. The CDR3, as DNA: TGTGCCAGCAGCCAAATGGGGGGGGACACTGAAGCTTTCTTT. Translated, it gives CASSQMGGDTEAFF.

The CDR3 DNA sequence: TGTGCCAGCAGCCACGAGCGGGGGGGCACAGATACGCAGTATTTT. Translating gives CASSHERGGTDTQYF. The chain joins TRBV11-3 to TRBJ2-3; 9 bases are shared with TRBD2. Trimming cost V 5 bases and J 1 base; bases outside gene matches: 4. From germline, CDR1 is SGHNT and CDR2 YENEEA. This CDR3 contains 15 residues.

The rearrangement uses TRBV6-5 and TRBJ2-7; D perhaps matches TRBD1 (6 bases). The V gene lost 5 bases and the J gene lost 5 bases, with 19 bases spanning the gap. The CDR3 runs 15 residues. Germline CDR1 and CDR2: MNHEY and SVGAGI. The CDR3 nucleotides are TGTGCCAGCAGTCCCACAGGGACACTTTCGGACGAGCAGTACTTC. This gives the protein CASSPTGTLSDEQYF.

V is TRBV29-1 and J is TRBJ2-3; tentatively, D is TRBD2 (6 bases). The CDR3 spans 15 residues. The germline gives CDR1 SQVTM, CDR2 ANQGSEA. Trimming took 2 bases from V and 3 from J, leaving 15 bases between them. CDR3 DNA sequence: TGCAGCGTTGAAACGGGACTCGCAGGAACAGATACGCAGTATTTT. Its translation: CSVETGLAGTDTQYF.

The gene calls are TRBV19 and TRBJ1-6; tentatively, D is TRBD1 (5 bases). CDR1 and CDR2 from the germline V gene are LNHDA and SQIVND (reference sequence). V lost 3 bases, J lost 7 bases, and 10 bases lay in between. The CDR3 is 14 residues long. CDR3 in amino acids: CASSIGAGNSPLHF. The CDR3 nucleotides read TGTGCCAGTAGTATCGGGGCGGGAAATTCACCCCTCCACTTT.

The chain employs TRBV9 and TRBJ2-5; 12 bases fit TRBD2. Germline assignment: CDR1 SGDLS and CDR2 YYNGEE. Losses at the gene ends were 0 bases for V and 4 bases for J; bases not matched to a gene: 10. The CDR3 is made up of 18 amino acids. The CDR3: CASSVGLQLAGGSETQYF. The CDR3 DNA reads as TGTGCCAGCAGCGTAGGGTTGCAGCTAGCGGGGGGGTCAGAGACCCAGTACTTC.

The rearrangement links TRBV18 to TRBJ2-1, with 11 bases fitting TRBD1. Germline trimming cut 2 bases from V and 8 bases from J; bases unmatched to any gene: 11. Germline V gene data show CDR1 as KGHSH and CDR2 as LQKENI. The CDR3 contains 17 residues. CDR3 in DNA: TGTGCCAGCTCACCAGAAATCGGGACAGGGGGGCTGGATGAGCAGTTCTTC. Its protein is CASSPEIGTGGLDEQFF.

CDR3 DNA: TGTGCCAGCAGCCAAGATTCGGGGGTGTGGAACATTCAGTACTTC. It is translated as CASSQDSGVWNIQYF. The rearrangement joins TRBV3-1 (or the pseudogene TRBV3-2) to TRBJ2-4; D may be TRBD2 (6 bases). This CDR3 has 15 amino acids. V gave up 0 bases and J gave up 7 bases, with 13 bases separating them. Germline V gene sequence: CDR1 LGHDT, CDR2 YNNKEL (reference sequence).

Of note for this clone: One end of the junction fails to match germline, which may point to a read error. The genes are TRBV5-1 and TRBJ2-3, with a tentative D call TRBD2 (5 bases). The CDR3 runs 14 residues. Per germline, CDR1 SGHRS and CDR2 YFSETQ. CDR3 sequence: CASSLVPSTDTQYF. The CDR3 DNA reads TGCGCCAGCAGCTTGGTGCCTAGCACGGATACGCAGTATTTT.

V gene TRBV18 combines with J gene TRBJ2-2, with TRBD2 matching over 11 bases. The CDR3 loop spans 17 amino acids. V dropped 1 base and J dropped 4; count of bases not matched to a gene: 5. Germline V gene lookup returns CDR1 KGHSH and CDR2 LQKENI. For the CDR3, the DNA is TGTGCCAGCTCACCACGTGCTAGCGGGAGGAGCACCGGGGAGCTGTTTTTT. Its translation is CASSPRASGRSTGELFF.